This T cell receptor beta chain was observed in a study of human T cells and chemical hapten exposure. The germline V and J ends were trimmed by 9 bases and 0 bases, with 15 bases remaining between them. Per the germline V gene, CDR1 is SNHLY and CDR2 is FYNNEI. This CDR3 has 14 residues. Regarding time point: patch test 2, 6 weeks after DPC sensitization. Treatment noted: therapeutic diphenylcyclopropenone sensitization with weekly scalp DPC. Before extraction, the whole blood was not fractionated, and total RNA was taken from it. The library put unique molecular identifiers onto individual cDNA molecules. MiXCR, run by TCRdb on the RACE reads, gives a single entry per CDR3 protein. The top ten clones hold around 6.8% of a sample with around 75,000 distinct CDR3 sequences, about 9.4% of them seen once. This clonotype came up many times.

Sequenced here: whole blood, sampled in connection with sensitization to the hapten diphenylcyclopropenone (DPC). The sequence derives from a woman aged 45-59 years with alopecia areata. Some clones in this sample may be carry-over from other donors' samples. The chain has TRBV2 and TRBJ2-7; a possible D gene is TRBD2 (5 bases). The CDR3 bases are TGTGCCAGGGGGAGTCGGGGAATCTCCTACGAGCAGTACTTC. Translating it yields CARGSRGISYEQYF.